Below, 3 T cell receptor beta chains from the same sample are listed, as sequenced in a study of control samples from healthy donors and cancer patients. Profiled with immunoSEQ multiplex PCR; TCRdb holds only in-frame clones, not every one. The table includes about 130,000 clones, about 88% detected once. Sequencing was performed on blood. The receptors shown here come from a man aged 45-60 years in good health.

The CDR3 DNA reads TGTGCCAGTAGCTACCCCACCGGCAATCAGCCCCAGCATTTT. Amino acids: CASSYPTGNQPQHF. The chain combines TRBV19 with TRBJ1-5; unclear D gene. The CDR3 loop spans 14 amino acids. Trimming stripped 6 bases from V and 2 bases from J, with 11 bases between. In germline, CDR1 is LNHDA, CDR2 SQIVND (reference sequence).

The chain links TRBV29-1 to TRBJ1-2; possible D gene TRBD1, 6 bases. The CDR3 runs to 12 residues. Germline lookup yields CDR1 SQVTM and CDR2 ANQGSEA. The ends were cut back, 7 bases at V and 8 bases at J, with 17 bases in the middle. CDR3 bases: TGCAGCGCCTGGACAGAGTTGCGGGGCTACACCTTC. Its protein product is CSAWTELRGYTF.

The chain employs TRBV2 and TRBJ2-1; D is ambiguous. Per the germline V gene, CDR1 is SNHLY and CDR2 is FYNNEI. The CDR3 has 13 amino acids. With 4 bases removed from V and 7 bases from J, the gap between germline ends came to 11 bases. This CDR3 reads CASSAALGNEQFF. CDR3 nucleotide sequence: TGTGCCAGCAGTGCGGCCCTGGGGAATGAGCAGTTCTTC.